A single sample gave rise to the 17 T cell receptor beta chains below, sequenced in a study of T-cell memory formation after mild COVID-19. One entry per CDR3 protein, called by TCRdb with MiXCR from the 5' RACE reads. The sample records a few hundred thousand distinct CDR3 sequences, roughly an eighth being singletons. The sample taken for sequencing was PBMCs or a T cell subset sorted from them (not recorded which). These receptors were collected from a man between 18 and 29 years old who had mild COVID-19 (a few samples of this study predate the infection). Cell type and time point are not known.

In its sample, this clonotype was seen a few times. The rearrangement links TRBV9 to TRBJ2-7; tentative D call: TRBD2 (6 bases). Germline V gene lookup returns CDR1 SGDLS and CDR2 YYNGEE. V was pared by 0 bases and J by 3 bases, with 10 bases between. This CDR3 is 14 amino acids long. In DNA, the CDR3 is TGTGCCAGCAGCGTAGAGGGCGGGGTCTACGAGCAGTACTTC. Translating it yields CASSVEGGVYEQYF.

The CDR3 loop is CASSSQGSGTQYF. CDR3 DNA: TGTGCCAGCAGCTCCCAAGGTTCCGGGACCCAGTACTTC. The chain links TRBV7-2 to TRBJ2-5; D is unclear. Trimming took 4 bases from V and 7 from J, leaving 13 bases between them. The germline gives CDR1 SGHTA, CDR2 FQGNSA. The CDR3 spans 13 residues.

This clonotype turned up a few times. V usage is TRBV12-3 or TRBV12-4 and J usage is TRBJ2-7; 7 nucleotides agree with TRBD1. V dropped 6 bases and J dropped 2; count of bases not matched to a gene: 10. This CDR3 region has 15 residues. DNA for the CDR3: TGTGCCAGCAGCAATACTGGGACAGCTGCCTACGAGCAGTACTTC. It specifies CASSNTGTAAYEQYF.

The chain joins TRBV5-1 to TRBJ2-7; no reliable D call. Germline V gives CDR1 SGHRS, CDR2 YFSETQ. V lost 4 bases and J lost 2, with 16 bases in between. The CDR3 is 15 amino acids. The CDR3 sequence: CASSPDVYTTYEQYF. In DNA, the CDR3 is TGCGCCAGCAGCCCGGACGTCTACACCACCTACGAGCAGTACTTC.

This clonotype was counted only a few times. The chain uses TRBV20-1 and TRBJ2-1; 8 positions agree with TRBD1. The CDR3 is 16 residues long. Per germline, CDR1 DFQATT and CDR2 SNEGSKA (reference sequence). V dropped 1 base and J dropped 6; count of bases not matched to a gene: 11. The CDR3 DNA follows: TGCAGTGCTAGAGGACCCGGACAGGGTCAGGGCAATGAGCAGTTCTTC. This translates into CSARGPGQGQGNEQFF.

This clonotype was recorded at least ten times. The CDR3: CASSYGGNEQFF. In nucleotides, the CDR3 is TGTGCCAGCAGTTACGGGGGGAATGAGCAGTTCTTC. The chain is built from TRBV6-5 and TRBJ2-1, with D possibly matching TRBD2 (6 bases). V was trimmed by 2 bases and J by 7 bases, leaving 6 bases between them. The CDR3 contains 12 residues. The V gene's germline CDR1 is MNHEY and CDR2 SVGAGI.

This clonotype was seen a few times. V usage is TRBV18 and J usage is TRBJ2-7, with D tentatively TRBD1 (6 bases). This CDR3 region has 13 residues. Between the trimmed V and J ends, which lost 5 bases and 3 bases, there was a span of 11 bases. Germline V gives CDR1 KGHSH, CDR2 LQKENI. DNA of the CDR3: TGTGCCAGCTCATCTGGACAGCGCTACGAGCAGTACGTC. It specifies CASSSGQRYEQYV.

This chain links TRBV28 with TRBJ2-3, with D unresolved. The CDR3 length is 13 residues. CDR1 is MDHEN, CDR2 SYDVKM, per germline. V was clipped by 6 bases and J by 4 bases, with 11 bases between them. CDR3 DNA sequence: TGTGCCAGCAGGGGTAATTTTCCAGATACGCAGTATTTT. Translated, it gives CASRGNFPDTQYF.

This clonotype was counted between two and nine times. V and J are TRBV6-6 and TRBJ2-1, with D maybe TRBD1 (5 bases). This CDR3 is 16 amino acids long. Germline CDR1 MNHNY, CDR2 SVGAGI (reference sequence). V dropped 6 bases and J dropped 6 bases, with 21 bases sitting between them. The CDR3 DNA reads TGTGCCAGCAGCCATCAGGCGACAGTACTTGGCAATGAGCAGTTCTTC. Protein: CASSHQATVLGNEQFF.

The V and J genes are TRBV6-2 or TRBV6-3 and TRBJ2-3, with D tentatively TRBD1 (5 bases). The V end was cut by 6 bases, the J end by 0 bases, with 10 bases between. The CDR3 covers 14 residues. Germline-derived CDR1 and CDR2 are MNHEY and SVGEGT. The CDR3 DNA is TGTGCCAGCAGCCCAGGACACAGCACAGATACGCAGTATTTT. Its translation: CASSPGHSTDTQYF.

The rearrangement uses TRBV10-3 and TRBJ2-3, with D perhaps TRBD1 (6 bases). Trimming pared 5 bases from V and 7 bases from J, leaving 10 bases between. Germline V gives CDR1 ENHRY, CDR2 SYGVKD. The CDR3 runs 12 residues. The DNA of the CDR3 is TGTGCCATCAGTCCGGACAGTTATACGCAGTATTTT. It specifies CAISPDSYTQYF.

This clonotype was counted many times. The rearrangement joins TRBV20-1 to TRBJ2-3; D may be TRBD2 (5 bases). In germline, CDR1 is DFQATT, CDR2 SNEGSKA (reference sequence). The V end was cut by 6 bases, the J end by 1 base, with 17 bases between. The CDR3 sequence is 15 residues long. This chain's CDR3 is CSAARASSGTDTQYF. DNA for the CDR3: TGCAGTGCGGCGAGGGCGAGTAGCGGCACAGATACGCAGTATTTT.

J is TRBJ1-3 and V is TRBV12-3 or TRBV12-4; the match to TRBD1 covers 10 bases. Trimming took 6 bases from V and 3 from J; bases not matched to a gene: 8. This CDR3 is built from 16 residues. The CDR3 reads CASRRDRGQNGNTIYF. The CDR3 DNA reads as TGTGCCAGCAGACGCGACAGGGGGCAGAATGGAAACACCATATATTTT.

The chain links TRBV20-1 to TRBJ2-7; TRBD1 is a possible D gene (5 bases). Germline V gives CDR1 DFQATT, CDR2 SNEGSKA (reference sequence). This CDR3 is 14 amino acids long. V lost 5 bases, J lost 3 bases, and 17 bases lay in between. The CDR3 region is CSASTGTTNYEQYV. The CDR3 nucleotides are TGCAGTGCTTCCACAGGTACAACGAACTACGAGCAGTACGTC.

This clonotype was picked up a small number of times. The chain recombines TRBV5-8 with TRBJ1-3; 9 bases agree with TRBD1. CDR3 length: 17 residues. Germline V gives CDR1 SGHTS, CDR2 YDEGEE. The junction had 4 bases not matched to a gene; V was cut back by 0 bases and J by 0 bases. Here the CDR3 reads CASSLGDRAFSGNTIYF. Written as DNA, the CDR3 is TGTGCCAGCAGCTTGGGGGACAGGGCCTTCTCTGGAAACACCATATATTTT.

This chain uses TRBV20-1 with TRBJ2-7, with 8 bases fitting TRBD1. Per the germline V gene, CDR1 is DFQATT and CDR2 is SNEGSKA (reference sequence). The CDR3 runs 14 residues. J was trimmed by 4 bases and V by 6 bases; bases with no gene match: 11. The CDR3 loop is CSAPVSTGAYEQYF. CDR3 bases: TGCAGTGCACCCGTCTCGACAGGGGCGTACGAGCAGTACTTC.

This clonotype was detected only a few times. The chain combines TRBV5-1 with TRBJ2-1; D remains ambiguous. The CDR3 is 12 amino acids. Deletions cut 7 bases from V and 0 bases from J, with 5 bases between. CDR1 SGHRS and CDR2 YFSETQ come from the germline V gene. In nucleotides, the CDR3 is TGCGCCAGCGGGGTCTCCTACAATGAGCAGTTCTTC. Its translation: CASGVSYNEQFF.